A selection of T cell receptor beta chains follows, all from one sample in a study of T-cell reconstitution after alpha-beta-depleted transplantation in children. MiXCR, run by TCRdb on the PCR reads, gives a single entry per CDR3 protein. The sample holds hundreds of thousands of distinct CDR3 sequences; 10% to 15% are singletons and the top ten take 0.79%. Here the sequenced sample was PBMCs, taken before TCRalphabeta/CD19-depleted stem cell transplant. The origin of the receptors is a girl between 2 and 10 years old with congenital amegakaryocytic thrombocytopenia, due to receive a stem cell transplant. The CDR3 runs from the conserved cysteine through the conserved F or W. A D gene is named only where the DNA matches it firmly. Size is stated for part of the rows, as once, few or many counts, or as a class when the clone is expanded.

J,size,D,length,V,CDR3,DNA
TRBJ2-1,few,-,14,TRBV7-8,CASSSSSAYNEQFF,TGTGCCAGCAGCTCATCTAGCGCTTACAATGAGCAGTTCTTC
TRBJ2-2,many,-,15,TRBV10-2,CASSDQEGVLGELFF,TGCGCCAGCAGTGATCAGGAAGGGGTTTTGGGGGAGCTGTTTTTT
TRBJ2-7,-,-,17,TRBV20-1,CSARPREGAVELYEQYF,TGCAGTGCTAGGCCCCGGGAGGGGGCGGTTGAGCTCTACGAGCAGTACTTC
TRBJ2-7,few,-,14,TRBV18,CASSPFEESSEQYF,TGTGCCAGCTCACCCTTCGAGGAAAGCAGCGAGCAGTACTTC
TRBJ2-1,many,-,15,TRBV18,CASSPPIARNNEQFF,TGTGCCAGCTCACCACCGATAGCGCGAAACAATGAGCAGTTCTTC
TRBJ2-1,-,-,14,TRBV3-1,CASSQEPPLGEQFF,TGTGCCAGCAGCCAAGAGCCCCCCCTCGGGGAGCAGTTCTTC
TRBJ1-3,many,TRBD1,20,TRBV11-2,CASSLVTPRTGKEAGNTIYF,TGTGCCAGCAGCTTAGTAACCCCTCGGACAGGGAAGGAAGCTGGAAACACCATATATTTT
TRBJ1-1,-,-,13,TRBV4-1,CASSPHLRDGAFF,TGCGCCAGCAGCCCACACCTCAGGGATGGGGCTTTCTTT
TRBJ1-3,many,-,15,TRBV5-1,CASSLEGSSGNTIYF,TGCGCCAGCAGCTTGGAGGGCAGCTCTGGAAACACCATATATTTT
TRBJ2-7,-,-,12,TRBV20-1,CSAPLAPYEQYF,TGCAGTGCACCACTTGCCCCCTACGAGCAGTACTTC
TRBJ2-2,-,TRBD1,13,TRBV12-3/TRBV12-4,CAGTGGRTGELFF,TGTGCCGGAACAGGGGGCCGGACCGGGGAGCTGTTTTTT
TRBJ2-7,-,TRBD2,16,TRBV20-1,CSAPPGGASGIGEQYF,TGCAGTGCTCCCCCGGGAGGGGCTAGCGGGATAGGGGAGCAGTACTTC
TRBJ2-7,many,TRBD2,14,TRBV29-1,CSVEEGLAGSEQYF,TGCAGCGTTGAAGAAGGACTAGCGGGAAGCGAGCAGTACTTC
TRBJ2-4,-,TRBD1,15,TRBV20-1,CSARETGVAKNIQYF,TGCAGTGCTAGAGAAACAGGGGTAGCCAAAAACATTCAGTACTTC
TRBJ2-3,few,-,15,TRBV4-2,CASSQVEDGTDTQYF,TGTGCCAGCAGCCAAGTCGAGGACGGCACAGATACGCAGTATTTT
TRBJ1-2,-,-,19,TRBV7-3,CASSSPEGGTTPLNYGYTF,TGTGCCAGCAGCTCCCCTGAGGGCGGAACTACACCACTTAACTATGGCTACACCTTC
TRBJ2-3,few,TRBD2,14,TRBV2,CASAVAGVTDTQYF,TGTGCCAGCGCGGTAGCGGGAGTCACAGATACGCAGTATTTT
TRBJ2-1,many,-,13,TRBV20-1,CSARTKSYNEQFF,TGCAGTGCGAGAACTAAGTCCTACAATGAGCAGTTCTTC
TRBJ2-3,many,-,12,TRBV5-1,CASSITADTQYF,TGCGCCAGCAGCATAACTGCAGATACGCAGTATTTT
TRBJ1-4,-,-,13,TRBV5-1,CASSLNGEEKLFF,TGCGCCAGCAGCTTGAACGGAGAAGAAAAACTGTTTTTT
TRBJ2-1,-,TRBD2,15,TRBV5-4,CASSLGGRSYNDQFF,TGTGCCAGCAGCCTGGGCGGGAGATCCTACAATGACCAGTTCTTC
TRBJ1-1,many,TRBD1,15,TRBV18,CASSPAGQMNTEAFF,TGTGCCAGCTCACCGGCGGGACAGATGAACACTGAAGCTTTCTTT
TRBJ2-1,many,-,13,TRBV20-1,CSARRGVYNEQFF,TGCAGTGCTAGAAGGGGGGTATACAATGAGCAGTTCTTC
TRBJ2-7,-,TRBD2,19,TRBV4-2,CASSPRLAAVPGSSYEQYF,TGTGCCAGCAGCCCCCGACTAGCGGCAGTCCCAGGGAGCTCCTACGAGCAGTACTTC
TRBJ2-7,few,TRBD1,13,TRBV20-1,CSGRQGGLYEQYF,TGCAGTGGGAGACAGGGGGGGCTGTACGAGCAGTACTTC
TRBJ1-3,-,-,17,TRBV7-8,CASSLMPSAHSGNTIYF,TGTGCCAGCAGCTTAATGCCTAGCGCTCACTCTGGAAACACCATATATTTT
TRBJ1-4,-,-,14,TRBV29-1,CSVSRDLTNEKLFF,TGCAGCGTTTCCAGGGATTTAACTAATGAAAAACTGTTTTTT
TRBJ2-7,-,-,11,TRBV24-1,CATGKGDEQYF,TGTGCCACCGGAAAGGGAGACGAGCAGTACTTC
TRBJ1-1,many,-,15,TRBV12-3/TRBV12-4,CASSPGLLMNTEAFF,TGTGCCAGCAGTCCCGGACTGCTTATGAACACTGAAGCTTTCTTT
TRBJ1-4,-,-,16,TRBV4-1,CASSQGIRQGNEKLFF,TGCGCCAGCAGCCAAGGTATCCGCCAGGGCAATGAAAAACTGTTTTTT
TRBJ2-1,many,TRBD2,16,TRBV12-3/TRBV12-4,CASTLAGAGVAKRQFF,TGTGCCAGCACCCTGGCAGGCGCGGGAGTAGCCAAAAGGCAGTTCTTC
TRBJ2-2,few,-,14,TRBV6-1,CASRPAGNTGELFF,TGTGCCAGCAGACCCGCGGGGAACACCGGGGAGCTGTTTTTT
TRBJ1-5,-,-,18,TRBV15,CATSALWGQGGGNQPQHF,TGTGCCACCAGCGCCCTGTGGGGGCAGGGTGGAGGTAATCAGCCCCAGCATTTT
TRBJ1-2,many,-,14,TRBV5-1,CASSLTARNYGYTF,TGCGCCAGCAGCTTGACAGCCCGAAACTATGGCTACACCTTC
TRBJ2-1,few,-,11,TRBV30,CAWSGGYEQFF,TGTGCCTGGAGTGGGGGCTATGAGCAGTTCTTC
TRBJ2-7,-,-,15,TRBV5-1,CASSLATAGPYEQYF,TGCGCCAGCAGCTTGGCCACAGCGGGTCCCTACGAGCAGTACTTC
TRBJ2-2,many,TRBD2,15,TRBV20-1,CSARASGRATGELFF,TGCAGTGCTAGAGCCAGCGGGAGGGCTACAGGGGAGCTGTTTTTT
TRBJ2-4,many,-,16,TRBV10-2,CASSEFVKSLISIQYF,TGCGCCAGCAGTGAGTTTGTGAAGTCTCTAATCAGCATTCAGTACTTC
TRBJ1-1,many,TRBD1,17,TRBV7-8,CASSPRDRGLVRTEAFF,TGTGCCAGCAGCCCGCGGGACAGGGGGCTTGTTCGCACTGAAGCTTTCTTT
TRBJ2-7,many,TRBD2,14,TRBV7-9,CASSLSGGPYEQYF,TGCGCCAGCAGCTTGTCGGGAGGGCCGTACGAGCAGTACTTC
TRBJ1-5,few,-,18,TRBV12-3/TRBV12-4,CASSLARSSHYSNQPQHF,TGTGCCAGCAGTTTAGCGCGTTCCAGTCACTATAGCAATCAGCCCCAGCATTTT
TRBJ2-1,few,-,15,TRBV7-3,CASSLWTTPLGEQFF,TGTGCCAGCAGCTTATGGACGACTCCCTTAGGTGAGCAGTTCTTC
TRBJ2-3,few,-,14,TRBV7-9,CASSQSGFTDTQYF,TGTGCCAGCAGTCAAAGCGGGTTCACAGATACGCAGTATTTT
TRBJ2-3,few,TRBD2,21,TRBV11-2,CASSLDWGLAGGTTSTDTQYF,TGTGCCAGCAGCTTAGACTGGGGACTAGCGGGAGGCACGACTAGCACAGATACGCAGTATTTT
TRBJ1-2,-,-,11,TRBV2,CASTPGDGYTF,TGTGCCAGCACCCCAGGGGATGGCTACACCTTC
TRBJ2-3,many,-,14,TRBV12-3/TRBV12-4,CASSFSLATDTQYF,TGTGCCAGCAGTTTTAGCCTAGCTACAGATACGCAGTATTTT
TRBJ2-1,-,-,16,TRBV19,CASSISGYHTGNEQFF,TGTGCCAGTAGTATATCGGGGTATCATACCGGGAATGAGCAGTTCTTC
TRBJ1-5,many,-,15,TRBV12-3/TRBV12-4,CASSLEGYGNQPQHF,TGTGCCAGCAGTTTAGAGGGTTATGGCAATCAGCCCCAGCATTTT
TRBJ2-5,many,-,13,TRBV7-9,CASSLTYQETQYF,TGTGCCAGCAGCTTAACGTACCAAGAGACCCAGTACTTC
TRBJ1-1,many,-,14,TRBV5-1,CASSLATVNTEAFF,TGCGCCAGCAGCTTGGCTACGGTGAACACTGAAGCTTTCTTT
TRBJ1-3,many,-,15,TRBV12-3/TRBV12-4,CASSSGRADLNTIYF,TGTGCCAGCAGTTCGGGAAGGGCAGATTTAAACACCATATATTTT